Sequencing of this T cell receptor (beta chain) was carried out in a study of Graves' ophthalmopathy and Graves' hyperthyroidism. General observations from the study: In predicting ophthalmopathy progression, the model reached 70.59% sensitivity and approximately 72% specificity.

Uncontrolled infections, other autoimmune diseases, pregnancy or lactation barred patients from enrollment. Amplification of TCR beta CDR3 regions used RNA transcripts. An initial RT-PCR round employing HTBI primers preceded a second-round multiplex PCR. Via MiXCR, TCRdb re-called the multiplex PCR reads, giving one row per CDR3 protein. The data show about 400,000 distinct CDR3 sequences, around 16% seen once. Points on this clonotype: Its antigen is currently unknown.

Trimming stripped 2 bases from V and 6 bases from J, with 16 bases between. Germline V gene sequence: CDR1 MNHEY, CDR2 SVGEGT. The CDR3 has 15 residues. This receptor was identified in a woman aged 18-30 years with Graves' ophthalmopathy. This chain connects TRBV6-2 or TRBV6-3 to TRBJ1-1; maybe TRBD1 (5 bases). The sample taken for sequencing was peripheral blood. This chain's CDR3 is CASSYRRGGGSEAFF. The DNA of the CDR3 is TGTGCCAGCAGTTACAGAAGGGGAGGAGGCTCTGAAGCTTTCTTT.